The entry below gives a single T cell receptor (beta chain) sequence along with its context. A single record per CDR3 protein comes from TCRdb applying MiXCR to the 5' RACE reads. The sample has more than 350,000 distinct CDR3 sequences, under 25% seen once; the top ten hold roughly an eighth. The sample is drawn from a study of T-cell memory formation after mild COVID-19. The TCR originated in an adult woman who had mild COVID-19 (a few samples of this study predate the infection). Cell type and time point are not known. The source material was PBMCs or a T cell subset sorted from them (not recorded which).

The CDR3 reads CASSSERGPREVEQFF. The CDR3 region has the DNA TGTGCCAGCAGCTCGGAGAGGGGGCCCCGCGAGGTTGAGCAGTTCTTC. The chain is built from TRBV7-2 and TRBJ2-1; TRBD1 matches at 7 bases. The germline V gene encodes CDR1 SGHTA and CDR2 FQGNSA. This CDR3 region has 16 residues. V was pared by 4 bases and J by 9 bases, with 15 bases of the junction left unmatched.